This TCR beta chain was captured in a study of response to subunit inactivated influenza vaccine. Study observations and caveats: There was a suggestion from the authors that each seasonal influenza vaccination recruits few new T cells.

In its sample, this clonotype was seen many times. Its antigen is still unknown. Germline trimming cut 7 bases from V and 3 bases from J; bases unmatched to any gene: 7. This CDR3 comprises 13 residues. Germline V lookup: CDR1 DFQATT, CDR2 SNEGSKA (reference sequence). TCRdb reprocessed the RT-PCR reads with MiXCR, giving one entry per CDR3 protein. Seen here are more than 700,000 distinct CDR3 sequences, around 21% observed once, and the top ten hold roughly a tenth. Source: PBMCs from blood, taken roughly 5 days after vaccination. The rearrangement joins TRBV20-1 to TRBJ2-3; TRBD2 agrees at 7 bases. This TCR came from a man between 45 and 60 years old who received an inactivated influenza vaccine. As DNA, the CDR3 is TGCAGTGAGCGGGCGGGAGTAACAGATACGCAGTATTTT. Protein: CSERAGVTDTQYF.